This T cell receptor beta chain was captured by sequencing in a study of cytomegalovirus exposure and HLA in healthy donors. Remarks on this clone: Antigen unknown.

Deletions cut 3 bases from V and 4 bases from J, with 12 bases between. Per the germline V gene, CDR1 is SQVTM and CDR2 is ANQGSEA. The CDR3 runs 13 residues. General study findings and limits: Further analysis, carried out later, found HLA-associated TCR beta chains more clonally expanded than equally common other chains. The listing of roughly 160 TCR beta chains classed them as cytomegalovirus-associated. When analyzed later, a missense DCLRE1C variant was found to be linked to TCR beta V- and J-gene trimming.

The PCR employed 60 Vbeta primers together with 13 Jbeta primers. Clones were sequenced by immunoSEQ multiplex PCR, and TCRdb holds only the in-frame ones, with some missing. This table holds under 200,000 clones. The J gene is TRBJ1-1, the V gene TRBV29-1, with a weak D call TRBD1 (6 bases). Sequenced: PBMCs. The receptor comes from a man aged 25-45 years in good health and CMV-seronegative. This CDR3 reads CSVDGRGPTEAFF. The CDR3 nucleotides read TGCAGCGTTGACGGCAGGGGCCCCACTGAAGCTTTCTTT.